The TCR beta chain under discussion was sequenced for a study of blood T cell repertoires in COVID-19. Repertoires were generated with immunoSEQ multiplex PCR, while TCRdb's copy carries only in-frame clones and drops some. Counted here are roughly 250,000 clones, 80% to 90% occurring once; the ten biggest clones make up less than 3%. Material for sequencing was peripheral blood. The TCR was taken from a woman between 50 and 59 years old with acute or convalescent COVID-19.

The CDR3 spells CATSDKDTKNTEAFF. In nucleotides, the CDR3 is TGTGCCACCAGTGATAAAGACACGAAGAACACTGAAGCTTTCTTT. V is TRBV24-1 and J is TRBJ1-1; D unresolved. Per the germline V gene, CDR1 is KGHDR and CDR2 is SFDVKD. The V end lost 3 bases, the J end lost 1 base, and 11 bases lay between the germline ends. This CDR3 is built from 15 residues.